The rows below give T cell receptor beta chains drawn from one sample of a study of blood T cells in healthy people across ages. TCRdb processed the 5' RACE reads anew with MiXCR; each CDR3 protein has one entry. Of about 570,000 distinct CDR3 sequences in the sample, about a quarter are singletons; the top ten hold approximately 3.3%. Separately, the same data were catalogued under a study of T cells of mothers and their children.

Material: blood. These receptors were taken from a boy between 2 and 10 years old in good health. CDR3s include the opening cysteine and the closing phenylalanine or tryptophan. D genes are given only for firm matches. A row's size may be missing; if present it is once, few, many or a size class.

J gene	clone size	V gene	D gene	CDR3 protein	CDR3 DNA
TRBJ2-1	few	TRBV5-1	TRBD2	CASSLGLAGLDEQFF	TGCGCCAGCAGCTTGGGACTAGCGGGATTGGATGAGCAGTTCTTC
TRBJ2-7	.	TRBV12-3/TRBV12-4	.	CASSSTGVSEQSF	TGTGCCAGCAGCTCGACGGGGGTGAGCGAGCAGTCCTTC
TRBJ1-2	few	TRBV12-3/TRBV12-4	.	CASSFGPPGDLVYGYTF	TGTGCCAGCAGTTTCGGGCCACCAGGGGACCTAGTCTATGGCTACACCTTC
TRBJ2-5	few	TRBV7-9	.	CASSLGRLVEETQYF	TGTGCCAGCAGCTTAGGGCGACTAGTCGAAGAGACCCAGTACTTC
TRBJ2-2	.	TRBV7-8	TRBD2	CASSLRLAEGPGELFF	TGTGCCAGCAGCTTACGGCTAGCGGAAGGGCCCGGGGAGCTGTTTTTT
TRBJ2-5	few	TRBV6-2/TRBV6-3	.	CASSYPEETQYF	TGTGCCAGCAGTTACCCAGAAGAGACCCAGTACTTC
TRBJ1-5	medium-sized	TRBV6-5	.	CASSPLPGSNQPQHF	TGTGCCAGCAGTCCGCTCCCGGGGAGCAATCAGCCCCAGCATTTT
TRBJ1-2	few	TRBV5-1	.	CASSDVRGGYTF	TGCGCCAGCAGCGACGTAAGGGGTGGCTACACCTTC
TRBJ2-6	few	TRBV12-3/TRBV12-4	.	CASSLGWVSRSGANVLTF	TGTGCCAGCAGTTTAGGGTGGGTGTCCCGCTCTGGGGCCAACGTCCTGACTTTC
TRBJ2-1	.	TRBV12-3/TRBV12-4	TRBD2	CASSFGTSLRSSYNEQFF	TGTGCCAGCAGTTTCGGGACTAGCCTACGAAGCTCCTACAATGAGCAGTTCTTC
TRBJ2-1	.	TRBV5-1	.	CASSSGGTNPNEQFF	TGCGCCAGCAGCTCAGGGGGGACAAACCCAAATGAGCAGTTCTTC
TRBJ1-6	.	TRBV7-6	.	CASSLGEYGNSYNSPLHF	TGTGCCAGCAGCTTGGGCGAATACGGGAACTCCTATAATTCACCCCTCCACTTT
TRBJ2-2	few	TRBV6-2/TRBV6-3	.	CASSYAGDAKNTGELFF	TGTGCCAGCAGTTACGCTGGGGACGCCAAGAACACCGGGGAGCTGTTTTTT
TRBJ1-2	.	TRBV12-3/TRBV12-4	.	CASSTLDPGMYGYTF	TGTGCCAGCAGTACCTTGGATCCCGGGATGTATGGCTACACCTTC
TRBJ2-2	.	TRBV4-3	.	CASSQDTSGELFF	TGCGCCAGCAGCCAAGATACTAGCGGGGAGCTGTTTTTT
TRBJ2-7	.	TRBV4-3	TRBD1	CASSPRTGGDEQYF	TGCGCCAGCAGCCCCCGGACAGGGGGCGACGAGCAGTACTTC
TRBJ1-4	.	TRBV7-9	.	CASSIEKGNEKLFF	TGTGCCAGCAGCATAGAAAAGGGGAATGAAAAACTGTTTTTT
TRBJ2-7	few	TRBV12-3/TRBV12-4	TRBD2	CASSSGTSGRAVYEQYF	TGTGCCAGCAGTTCCGGGACTAGCGGGAGGGCGGTCTACGAGCAGTACTTC
TRBJ1-2	.	TRBV20-1	.	CSAKPLTVGGYTF	TGCAGTGCTAAGCCCCTGACAGTTGGTGGCTACACCTTC
TRBJ1-2	.	TRBV6-6	TRBD1	CASTQTGPLYGYTF	TGTGCCAGCACCCAGACAGGGCCGCTTTATGGCTACACCTTC
TRBJ2-3	.	TRBV12-3/TRBV12-4	TRBD2	CASSLGSSGRKDTQYF	TGTGCCAGCAGTTTAGGTAGTAGCGGGCGGAAAGATACGCAGTATTTT
TRBJ1-2	.	TRBV12-3/TRBV12-4	TRBD1	CASSLDRDEGYTF	TGTGCCAGCAGTCTCGACAGGGACGAGGGCTACACCTTC
TRBJ1-1	.	TRBV19	TRBD1	CASQGVFGNTEAFF	TGTGCCAGCCAGGGGGTATTTGGTAACACTGAAGCTTTCTTT